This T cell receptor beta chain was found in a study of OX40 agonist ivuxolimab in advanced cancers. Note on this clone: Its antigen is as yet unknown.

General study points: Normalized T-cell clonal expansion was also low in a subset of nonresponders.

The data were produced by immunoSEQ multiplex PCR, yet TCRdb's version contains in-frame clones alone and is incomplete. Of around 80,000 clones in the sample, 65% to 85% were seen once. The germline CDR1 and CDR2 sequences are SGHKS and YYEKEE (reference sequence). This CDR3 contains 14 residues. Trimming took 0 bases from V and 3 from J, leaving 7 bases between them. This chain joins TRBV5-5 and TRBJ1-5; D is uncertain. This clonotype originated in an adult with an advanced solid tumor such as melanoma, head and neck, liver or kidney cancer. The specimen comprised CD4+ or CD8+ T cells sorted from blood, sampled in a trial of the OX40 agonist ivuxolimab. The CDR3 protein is CASSLETANQPQHF. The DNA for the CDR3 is TGTGCCAGCAGCTTGGAAACGGCCAATCAGCCCCAGCATTTT.